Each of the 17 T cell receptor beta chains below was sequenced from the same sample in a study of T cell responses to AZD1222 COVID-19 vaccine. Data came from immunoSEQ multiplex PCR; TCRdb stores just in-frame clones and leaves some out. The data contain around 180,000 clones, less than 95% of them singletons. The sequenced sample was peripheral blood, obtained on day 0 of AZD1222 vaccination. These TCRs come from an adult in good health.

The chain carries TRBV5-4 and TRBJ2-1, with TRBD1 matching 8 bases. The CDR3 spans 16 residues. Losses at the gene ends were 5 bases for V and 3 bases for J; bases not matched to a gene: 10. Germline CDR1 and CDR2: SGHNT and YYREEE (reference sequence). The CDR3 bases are TGTGCCAGCAGACGTAACCCGGGACAGGTCTACAATGAGCAGTTCTTC. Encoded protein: CASRRNPGQVYNEQFF.

CDR3 protein: CASSKGAVEQYF. CDR3 coding DNA: TGTGCCAGCAGCAAAGGTGCGGTAGAGCAGTACTTC. The chain uses TRBV21-1 and TRBJ2-7; no DNA check was done on the table's D call, TRBD2. TRBV21-1 is a recognized pseudogene. The CDR3 extends over 12 amino acids.

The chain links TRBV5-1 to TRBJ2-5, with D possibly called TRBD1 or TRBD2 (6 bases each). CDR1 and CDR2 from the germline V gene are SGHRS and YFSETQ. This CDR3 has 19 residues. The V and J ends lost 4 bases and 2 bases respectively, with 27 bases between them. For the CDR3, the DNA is TGCGCCAGCAGCCGGGGCGAGAGAAGCACCGGGGGCCCACAAGAGACCCAGTACTTC. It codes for CASSRGERSTGGPQETQYF.

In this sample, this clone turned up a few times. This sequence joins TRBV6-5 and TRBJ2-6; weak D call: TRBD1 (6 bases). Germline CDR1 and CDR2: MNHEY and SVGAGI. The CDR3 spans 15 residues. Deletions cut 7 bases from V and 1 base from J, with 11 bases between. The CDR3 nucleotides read TGTGCCAGCACCTCAAGGGGGTCTGGGGCCAACGTCCTGACTTTC. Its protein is CASTSRGSGANVLTF.

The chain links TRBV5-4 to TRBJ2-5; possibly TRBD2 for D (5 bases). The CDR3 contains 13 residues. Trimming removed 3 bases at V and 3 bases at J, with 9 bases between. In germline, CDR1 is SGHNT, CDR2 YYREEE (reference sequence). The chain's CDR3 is CASSYPGEETQYF. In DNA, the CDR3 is TGTGCCAGCAGCTACCCCGGGGAAGAGACCCAGTACTTC.

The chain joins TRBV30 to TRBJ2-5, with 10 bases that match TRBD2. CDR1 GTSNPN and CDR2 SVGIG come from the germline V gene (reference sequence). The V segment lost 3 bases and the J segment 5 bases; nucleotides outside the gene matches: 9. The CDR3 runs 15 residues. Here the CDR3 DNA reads TGTGCCTGGAGCGGAAGCGGGGGGGCGGGTGAGACCCAGTACTTC. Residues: CAWSGSGGAGETQYF.

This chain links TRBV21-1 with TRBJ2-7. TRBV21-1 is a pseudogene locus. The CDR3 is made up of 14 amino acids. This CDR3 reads CASSKAGGYYEQYF. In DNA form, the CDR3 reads TGTGCCAGCAGCAAAGCGGGCGGTTACTACGAGCAGTACTTC.

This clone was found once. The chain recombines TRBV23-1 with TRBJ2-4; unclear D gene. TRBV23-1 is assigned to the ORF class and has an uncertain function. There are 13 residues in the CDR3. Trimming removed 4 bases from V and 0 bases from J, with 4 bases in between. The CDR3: CASSRPAKNIQYF. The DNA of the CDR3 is TGCGCCAGCAGTCGACCAGCCAAAAACATTCAGTACTTC.

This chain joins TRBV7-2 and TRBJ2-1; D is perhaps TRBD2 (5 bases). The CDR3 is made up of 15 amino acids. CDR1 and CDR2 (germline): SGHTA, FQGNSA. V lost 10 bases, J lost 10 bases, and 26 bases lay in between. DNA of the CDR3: TGTGCCACGCAAACGAGAATCCCCGGGCGAGGGGAGCAGTTCTTC. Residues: CATQTRIPGRGEQFF.

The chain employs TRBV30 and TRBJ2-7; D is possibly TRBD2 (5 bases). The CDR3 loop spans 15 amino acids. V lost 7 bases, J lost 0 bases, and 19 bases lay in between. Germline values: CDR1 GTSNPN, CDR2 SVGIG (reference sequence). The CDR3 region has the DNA TGTGCCTCCGCGGGTAATCGTAGAAGCTCCTACGAGCAGTACTTC. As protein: CASAGNRRSSYEQYF.

CDR3 in DNA: TGTGCCAGCAGCCCGAACAGGGGGCGCCCAGGTGAAGCTTTCTTT. This translates into CASSPNRGRPGEAFF. This sequence joins TRBV9 and TRBJ1-1; 9 positions agree with TRBD1. The CDR3 has 15 residues. CDR1 is SGDLS and CDR2 is YYNGEE in the germline V gene. The trim removed 4 bases at V and 7 bases at J, leaving 11 bases unmatched.

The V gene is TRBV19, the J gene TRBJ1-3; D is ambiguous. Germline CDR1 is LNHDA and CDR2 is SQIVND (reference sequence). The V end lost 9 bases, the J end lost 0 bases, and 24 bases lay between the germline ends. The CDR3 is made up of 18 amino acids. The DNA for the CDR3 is TGTGCCAGCCACCCCCAGAGAACCGGACGGCTCTCTGGAAACACCATATATTTT. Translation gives CASHPQRTGRLSGNTIYF.

This CDR3 is CATSAGASEAFF. The CDR3, as DNA: TGTGCCACATCTGCGGGGGCCTCTGAAGCTTTCTTT. The rearrangement links TRBV6-5 to TRBJ1-1; D possibly corresponds to TRBD1 (6 bases). V was pared by 10 bases and J by 6 bases, with 15 bases between. The CDR3 consists of 12 residues. Germline loops: CDR1 MNHEY, CDR2 SVGAGI.

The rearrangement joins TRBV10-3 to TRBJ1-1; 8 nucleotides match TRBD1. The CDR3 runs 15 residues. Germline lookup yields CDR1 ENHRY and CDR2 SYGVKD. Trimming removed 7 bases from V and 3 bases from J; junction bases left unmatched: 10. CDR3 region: CAIKGSGGRDTEAFF. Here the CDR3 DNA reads TGTGCCATCAAAGGGTCAGGGGGCAGAGACACTGAAGCTTTCTTT.

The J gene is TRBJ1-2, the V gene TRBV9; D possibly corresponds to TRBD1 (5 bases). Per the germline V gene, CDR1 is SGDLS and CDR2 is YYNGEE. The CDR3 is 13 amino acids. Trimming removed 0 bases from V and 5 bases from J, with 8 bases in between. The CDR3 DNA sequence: TGTGCCAGCAGCGTAGATGGGACGTATGGCTACACCTTC. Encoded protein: CASSVDGTYGYTF.

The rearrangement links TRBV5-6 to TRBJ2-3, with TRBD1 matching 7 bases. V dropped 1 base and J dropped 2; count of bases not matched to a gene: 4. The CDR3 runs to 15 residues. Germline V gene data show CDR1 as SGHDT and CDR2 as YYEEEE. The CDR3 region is CASSLWTGFTDTQYF. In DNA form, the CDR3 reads TGTGCCAGCAGCTTGTGGACAGGATTCACAGATACGCAGTATTTT.

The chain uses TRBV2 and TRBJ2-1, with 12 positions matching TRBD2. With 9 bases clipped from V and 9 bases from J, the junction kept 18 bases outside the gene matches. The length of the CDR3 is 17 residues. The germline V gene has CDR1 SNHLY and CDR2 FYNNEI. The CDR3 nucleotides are TGTGCCAGTTCCAGCCGAGCTAGCGGGGGGGCCCGAGGTGAGCAGTTCTTC. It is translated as CASSSRASGGARGEQFF.